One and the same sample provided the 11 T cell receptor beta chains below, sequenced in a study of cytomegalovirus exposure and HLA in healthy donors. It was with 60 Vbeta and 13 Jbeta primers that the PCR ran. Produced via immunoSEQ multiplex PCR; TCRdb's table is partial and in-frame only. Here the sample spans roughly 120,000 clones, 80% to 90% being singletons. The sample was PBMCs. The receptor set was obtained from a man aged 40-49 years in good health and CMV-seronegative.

The CDR3 bases are TGTGCCAGCGGAACAGGGGGCGTAAGCAATCAGCCCCAGCATTTT. Its translation: CASGTGGVSNQPQHF. V usage is TRBV6-5 and J usage is TRBJ1-5; 9 bases are shared with TRBD1. The CDR3 covers 15 residues. Germline loops: CDR1 MNHEY, CDR2 SVGAGI. The ends lost 8 bases at V and 1 base at J; junction bases unmatched: 6.

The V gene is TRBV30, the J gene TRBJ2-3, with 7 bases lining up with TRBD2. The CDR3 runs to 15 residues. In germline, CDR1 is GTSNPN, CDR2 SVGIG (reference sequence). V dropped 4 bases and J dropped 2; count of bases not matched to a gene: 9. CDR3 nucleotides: TGTGCCTGGAAACGAGCGGGGAAACTCACAGATACGCAGTATTTT. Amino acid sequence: CAWKRAGKLTDTQYF. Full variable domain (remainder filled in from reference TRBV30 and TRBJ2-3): SQTIHQWPATLVQPVGSPLSLECTVEGTSNPNLYWYRQAAGRGLQLLFYSVGIGQISSEVPQNLSASRPQDRQFILSSKKLLLSDSGFYLCAWKRAGKLTDTQYFGPGTRLTVL.

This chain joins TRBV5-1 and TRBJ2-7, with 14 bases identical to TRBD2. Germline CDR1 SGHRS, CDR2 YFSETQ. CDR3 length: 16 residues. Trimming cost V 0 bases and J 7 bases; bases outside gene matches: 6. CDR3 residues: CASSLGGLAGDREQYF. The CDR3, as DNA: TGCGCCAGCAGCTTGGGGGGACTAGCGGGAGACCGGGAGCAGTACTTC. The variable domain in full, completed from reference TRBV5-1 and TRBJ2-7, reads KAGVTQTPRYLIKTRGQQVTLSCSPISGHRSVSWYQQTPGQGLQFLFEYFSETQRNKGNFPGRFSGRQFSNSRSEMNVSTLELGDSALYLCASSLGGLAGDREQYFGPGTRLTVT.

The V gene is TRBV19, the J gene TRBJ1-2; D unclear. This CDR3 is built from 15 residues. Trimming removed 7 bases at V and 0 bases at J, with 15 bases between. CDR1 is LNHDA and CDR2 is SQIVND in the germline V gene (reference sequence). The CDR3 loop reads CASTLFFSPNYGYTF. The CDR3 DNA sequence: TGTGCCAGTACCTTGTTTTTTTCCCCTAACTATGGCTACACCTTC.

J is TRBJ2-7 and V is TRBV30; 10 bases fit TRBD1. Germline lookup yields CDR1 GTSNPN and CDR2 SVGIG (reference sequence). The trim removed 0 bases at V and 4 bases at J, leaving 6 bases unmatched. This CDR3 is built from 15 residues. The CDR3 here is CAWSVRGQGSYEQYF. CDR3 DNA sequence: TGTGCCTGGAGTGTAAGGGGACAGGGGTCGTACGAGCAGTACTTC.

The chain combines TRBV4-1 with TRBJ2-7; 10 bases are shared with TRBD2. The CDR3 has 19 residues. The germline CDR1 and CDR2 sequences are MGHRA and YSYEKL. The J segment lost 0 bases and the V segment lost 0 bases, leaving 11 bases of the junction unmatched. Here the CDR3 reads CASSQDAGSGRSFSYEQYF. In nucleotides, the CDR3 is TGCGCCAGCAGCCAAGATGCGGGTAGCGGGAGGTCCTTCTCCTACGAGCAGTACTTC.

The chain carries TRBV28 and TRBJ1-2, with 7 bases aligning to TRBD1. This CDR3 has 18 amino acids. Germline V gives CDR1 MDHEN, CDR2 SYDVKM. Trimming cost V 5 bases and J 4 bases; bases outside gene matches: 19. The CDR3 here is CASSPSKGASLSGYGYTF. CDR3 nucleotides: TGTGCCAGCAGTCCGTCTAAGGGGGCCTCCCTATCGGGCTATGGCTACACCTTC.

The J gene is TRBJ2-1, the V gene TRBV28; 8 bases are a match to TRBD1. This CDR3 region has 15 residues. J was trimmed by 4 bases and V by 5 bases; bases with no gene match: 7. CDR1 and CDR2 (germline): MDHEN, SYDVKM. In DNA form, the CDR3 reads TGTGCCAGCAGTCTCTTGCAGGGGGCGTACAATGAGCAGTTCTTC. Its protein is CASSLLQGAYNEQFF.

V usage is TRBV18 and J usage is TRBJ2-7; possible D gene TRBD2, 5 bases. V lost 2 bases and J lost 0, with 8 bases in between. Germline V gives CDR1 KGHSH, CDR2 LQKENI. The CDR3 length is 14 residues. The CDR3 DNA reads TGTGCCAGCTCACCAACGGGAAGCTCCTACGAGCAGTACTTC. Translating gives CASSPTGSSYEQYF.

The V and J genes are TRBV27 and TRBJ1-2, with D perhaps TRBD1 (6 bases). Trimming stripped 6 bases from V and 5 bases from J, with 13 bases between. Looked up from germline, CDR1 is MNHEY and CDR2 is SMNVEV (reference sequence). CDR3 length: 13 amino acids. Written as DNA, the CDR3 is TGTGCCAGCAGGGCAGGGGTAGGGTATGGCTACACCTTC. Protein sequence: CASRAGVGYGYTF.

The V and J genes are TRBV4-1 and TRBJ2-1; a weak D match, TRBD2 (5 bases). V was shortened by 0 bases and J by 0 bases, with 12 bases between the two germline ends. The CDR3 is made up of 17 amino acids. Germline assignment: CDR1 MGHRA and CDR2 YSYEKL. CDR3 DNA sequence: TGCGCCAGCAGCCAAGATGTATTGAGCGGCTCCTACAATGAGCAGTTCTTC. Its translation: CASSQDVLSGSYNEQFF.